A single T cell receptor (beta chain) is shown here with its context. Its cognate antigen is unknown. The CDR3 consists of 15 residues. Unmatched junction bases numbered 9, after V lost 6 bases and J lost 6 bases. The germline V gene encodes CDR1 MNHEY and CDR2 SVGEGT. This entry is derived from a study of T cells after yellow fever vaccination. Study-level background: Low-cell-number fractions were prepared with SMART-Seq v4 Ultra Low Input. Notes on the study in general: The study found a weaker secondary response that peaked faster, day 5 versus 15. Highly abundant clonotypes carried over from the bulk population could end up in FACS-sorted repertoires as contaminants. Overall, a small share of clonotypes was seen in both CD4 and CD8 compartments.

Each CDR3 protein gets one entry after TCRdb re-called the 5' RACE reads with MiXCR. The repertoire holds some 300,000 distinct CDR3 sequences, with 7.5% to 9% as singletons. The J gene is TRBJ2-1, the V gene TRBV6-2 or TRBV6-3, with TRBD2 identical over 9 bases. Sequenced material: CD4+ T cells sorted from PBMCs, taken 5 days after the yellow fever booster vaccination. This clonotype was obtained from a man younger than 30 who received the YFV17D yellow fever vaccine. In nucleotides, the CDR3 is TGTGCCAGCAGCAGGGGACTAGCCGTCCCCAATGAGCAGTTCTTC. It specifies CASSRGLAVPNEQFF.